This is a list of T cell receptor beta chains from one sample in a study of graft-versus-host responses after intestinal transplantation. Sequencing was performed with immunoSEQ multiplex PCR; in TCRdb, only in-frame clones are kept and a portion is missing. The sample carries 35,000 to 45,000 clones, around 94% recorded once. The material sequenced was PBMCs, taken 16 days after intestinal transplant. All receptors come from a human patient who received an intestinal transplant, so some T cells may come from the graft donor. Both conserved end residues are part of each CDR3. Fields, in order: clone size, D gene, J gene, V gene, CDR3 length, CDR3 DNA, CDR3 protein. A D gene is named only where the DNA matches it firmly. Clone size is stated in some rows and not others, as once, few, many or a class when expanded.

clone_size: .; d_call: TRBD2; j_call: TRBJ2-7; v_call: TRBV16; cdr3_length: 15; cdr3_nt: TGTGCCAGCAGCCAATCGGGCGGGGGCTCCTACGAGCAGTACTTC; cdr3_aa: CASSQSGGGSYEQYF
clone_size: .; d_call: .; j_call: TRBJ2-7; v_call: TRBV7-6; cdr3_length: 13; cdr3_nt: TGTGCCAGCAGCTTAGCAGTCGGCTACGAGCAGTACTTC; cdr3_aa: CASSLAVGYEQYF
clone_size: .; d_call: .; j_call: TRBJ2-7; v_call: TRBV6-5; cdr3_length: 15; cdr3_nt: TGTGCCAGCACATACCCCTCCCCGGGGATCGGCGAGCAGTACTTC; cdr3_aa: CASTYPSPGIGEQYF
clone_size: .; d_call: .; j_call: TRBJ2-1; v_call: TRBV4-1; cdr3_length: 17; cdr3_nt: TGCGCCAGCAGCCCGTGGATACAGGGTGACTCCTACAATGAGCAGTTCTTC; cdr3_aa: CASSPWIQGDSYNEQFF
clone_size: .; d_call: .; j_call: TRBJ2-7; v_call: TRBV7-9; cdr3_length: 14; cdr3_nt: TGTGCCAGCAGCTATCTAGGGAGCTCCTACGAGCAGTACTTC; cdr3_aa: CASSYLGSSYEQYF
clone_size: .; d_call: TRBD2; j_call: TRBJ2-7; v_call: TRBV11-2; cdr3_length: 15; cdr3_nt: TGTGCCAGCACCCTTTTCGGCGGGAGCTCCTACGAGCAGTACTTC; cdr3_aa: CASTLFGGSSYEQYF
clone_size: .; d_call: .; j_call: TRBJ1-1; v_call: TRBV25-1; cdr3_length: 14; cdr3_nt: TGTGCCAGCAGTGAATTTTGGGGGAACACTGAAGCTTTCTTT; cdr3_aa: CASSEFWGNTEAFF
clone_size: .; d_call: .; j_call: TRBJ1-5; v_call: TRBV6-5; cdr3_length: 16; cdr3_nt: TGTGCCAGCAGTTACCCTCAGGGAAAAGGGAATCAGCCCCAGCATTTT; cdr3_aa: CASSYPQGKGNQPQHF
clone_size: once; d_call: TRBD2; j_call: TRBJ2-7; v_call: TRBV5-4; cdr3_length: 15; cdr3_nt: TGTGCCAGCAGCTTGGATCCCCTAGCGGGAGACGAGCAGTACTTC; cdr3_aa: CASSLDPLAGDEQYF
clone_size: .; d_call: TRBD1; j_call: TRBJ1-4; v_call: TRBV6-5; cdr3_length: 15; cdr3_nt: TGTGCCAGCAGTTACTCGACTCAGGGGGGTGAAAAACTGTTTTTT; cdr3_aa: CASSYSTQGGEKLFF
clone_size: .; d_call: .; j_call: TRBJ2-2; v_call: TRBV5-1; cdr3_length: 17; cdr3_nt: TGCGCCAGCAGCTCCCAAGACCCTTCGCGCGCGAGAGGGGAGCTGTTTTTT; cdr3_aa: CASSSQDPSRARGELFF
clone_size: .; d_call: .; j_call: TRBJ1-5; v_call: TRBV19; cdr3_length: 14; cdr3_nt: TGTGCCAGTAGGACCCCGGGTGAGCATCAGCCCCAGCATTTT; cdr3_aa: CASRTPGEHQPQHF
clone_size: .; d_call: TRBD2; j_call: TRBJ2-1; v_call: TRBV27; cdr3_length: 16; cdr3_nt: TGTGCCAGCAGTTTTCGGGTAGCGGGACCCTACAATGAGCAGTTCTTC; cdr3_aa: CASSFRVAGPYNEQFF
clone_size: once; d_call: .; j_call: TRBJ1-2; v_call: TRBV7-9; cdr3_length: 13; cdr3_nt: TGTGCCAGCAGCTTAGCGCAGGCCTATGGCTACACCTTC; cdr3_aa: CASSLAQAYGYTF
clone_size: .; d_call: .; j_call: TRBJ1-5; v_call: TRBV7-9; cdr3_length: 12; cdr3_nt: TGTGCCAGCAGCTTAGCGGATCAGCCCCAGCATTTT; cdr3_aa: CASSLADQPQHF
clone_size: .; d_call: .; j_call: TRBJ2-2; v_call: TRBV11-2; cdr3_length: 13; cdr3_nt: TGTGCCAGCAGCTTAGGAGGCACCGGGGAGCTGTTTTTT; cdr3_aa: CASSLGGTGELFF
clone_size: .; d_call: TRBD1; j_call: TRBJ1-1; v_call: TRBV7-9; cdr3_length: 12; cdr3_nt: TGTGCCAGCAGCCTTGGACAGGCTGAAGCTTTCTTT; cdr3_aa: CASSLGQAEAFF
clone_size: .; d_call: TRBD1; j_call: TRBJ2-7; v_call: TRBV7-2; cdr3_length: 12; cdr3_nt: TGTGCCAGCAGCTTTACCAGGGGGGAGCAGTACTTC; cdr3_aa: CASSFTRGEQYF
clone_size: .; d_call: TRBD1; j_call: TRBJ2-6; v_call: TRBV7-9; cdr3_length: 17; cdr3_nt: TGTGCCAGCAGCTCGGGACAGAGGAGCTCTGGGGCCAACGTCCTGACTTTC; cdr3_aa: CASSSGQRSSGANVLTF
clone_size: .; d_call: TRBD1; j_call: TRBJ2-7; v_call: TRBV2; cdr3_length: 15; cdr3_nt: TGTGCCAGCAGTGAAGACGGCAGGGGGATTTCCGAGCAGTACTTC; cdr3_aa: CASSEDGRGISEQYF
clone_size: .; d_call: .; j_call: TRBJ1-4; v_call: TRBV5-1; cdr3_length: 16; cdr3_nt: TGCGCCAGCAGCTTGGGAGACCGGGCCCATAATGAAAAACTGTTTTTT; cdr3_aa: CASSLGDRAHNEKLFF
clone_size: .; d_call: .; j_call: TRBJ2-3; v_call: TRBV4-1; cdr3_length: 15; cdr3_nt: TGCGCCAGCAGCCAAGACCCCAGGGACACAGATACGCAGTATTTT; cdr3_aa: CASSQDPRDTDTQYF
clone_size: few; d_call: TRBD2; j_call: TRBJ2-7; v_call: TRBV27; cdr3_length: 17; cdr3_nt: TGTGCCAGCAGTGTGGGACTAGCGGGAGGTTCCTCCTACGAGCAGTACTTC; cdr3_aa: CASSVGLAGGSSYEQYF
clone_size: .; d_call: .; j_call: TRBJ1-2; v_call: TRBV7-2; cdr3_length: 11; cdr3_nt: TGTGCCAGCAGCTTATACTATGGCTACACCTTC; cdr3_aa: CASSLYYGYTF
clone_size: .; d_call: .; j_call: TRBJ2-7; v_call: TRBV7-3; cdr3_length: 14; cdr3_nt: TGTGCCAGCAGCTTATTGGCAGGCCACTACGAGCAGTACTTC; cdr3_aa: CASSLLAGHYEQYF
clone_size: .; d_call: .; j_call: TRBJ2-3; v_call: TRBV7-2; cdr3_length: 15; cdr3_nt: TGTGCCAGCAGCTTGAGGATCGCAGGCACAGATACGCAGTATTTT; cdr3_aa: CASSLRIAGTDTQYF
clone_size: .; d_call: TRBD2; j_call: TRBJ2-7; v_call: TRBV9; cdr3_length: 16; cdr3_nt: TGTGCCAGCAGCGGCAGACTAGCGGGAGGGACGGACGAGCAGTACTTC; cdr3_aa: CASSGRLAGGTDEQYF
clone_size: .; d_call: .; j_call: TRBJ1-3; v_call: TRBV5-1; cdr3_length: 16; cdr3_nt: TGCGCCAGCAGCTTGGTTGGAATGCAGCCTGGAAACACCATATATTTT; cdr3_aa: CASSLVGMQPGNTIYF
clone_size: .; d_call: .; j_call: TRBJ2-7; v_call: TRBV4-3; cdr3_length: 13; cdr3_nt: TGCGCCAGCAGCCAGGATATTACCTACGAGCAGTACTTC; cdr3_aa: CASSQDITYEQYF
clone_size: .; d_call: TRBD2; j_call: TRBJ2-7; v_call: TRBV27; cdr3_length: 16; cdr3_nt: TGTGCCAGCAGTTCGGGGACTAGCGGGATATCCTACGAGCAGTACTTC; cdr3_aa: CASSSGTSGISYEQYF
clone_size: .; d_call: .; j_call: TRBJ2-1; v_call: TRBV7-9; cdr3_length: 16; cdr3_nt: TGTGCCAGCAGCTTTGCCGGTCCAGGGACGTACAATGAGCAGTTCTTC; cdr3_aa: CASSFAGPGTYNEQFF
clone_size: .; d_call: .; j_call: TRBJ1-5; v_call: TRBV2; cdr3_length: 15; cdr3_nt: TGTGCCAGCAGTGAAGATGGGTTTAGCAATCAGCCCCAGCATTTT; cdr3_aa: CASSEDGFSNQPQHF
clone_size: .; d_call: TRBD2; j_call: TRBJ2-2; v_call: TRBV7-8; cdr3_length: 19; cdr3_nt: TGTGCCAGCAGCTGGCTCCGACTAACTAGCGGGAGGGCATCCGGGGAGCTGTTTTTT; cdr3_aa: CASSWLRLTSGRASGELFF
clone_size: .; d_call: TRBD1; j_call: TRBJ1-1; v_call: TRBV20-1; cdr3_length: 11; cdr3_nt: TGCAGTGCTTGGGACAGTAATGAAGCTTTCTTT; cdr3_aa: CSAWDSNEAFF
clone_size: .; d_call: .; j_call: TRBJ2-7; v_call: TRBV30; cdr3_length: 12; cdr3_nt: TGTGCCTGGGGACCAGGGGCCTACGAGCAGTACTTC; cdr3_aa: CAWGPGAYEQYF
clone_size: .; d_call: .; j_call: TRBJ2-7; v_call: TRBV7-9; cdr3_length: 11; cdr3_nt: TGTGCCAGCAGCCTAGTTTACGAGCAGTACTTC; cdr3_aa: CASSLVYEQYF
clone_size: .; d_call: .; j_call: TRBJ2-7; v_call: TRBV28; cdr3_length: 12; cdr3_nt: TGTGCCAGCAGTACCAGAGCCTACGAGCAGTACTTC; cdr3_aa: CASSTRAYEQYF
clone_size: .; d_call: TRBD2; j_call: TRBJ2-7; v_call: TRBV2; cdr3_length: 14; cdr3_nt: TGTGCCAGCCGGGCCGGGACTACCCACTACGAGCAGTACTTC; cdr3_aa: CASRAGTTHYEQYF
clone_size: .; d_call: .; j_call: TRBJ2-7; v_call: TRBV4-2; cdr3_length: 16; cdr3_nt: TGTGCCAGCAGCCCGATCTCAATAGGGAGAGCCTACGAGCAGTACTTC; cdr3_aa: CASSPISIGRAYEQYF
clone_size: once; d_call: TRBD2; j_call: TRBJ2-3; v_call: TRBV18; cdr3_length: 17; cdr3_nt: TGTGCCAGCTCACCCCCGGGACTAGCGGTTCGTGGAAATACGCAGTATTTT; cdr3_aa: CASSPPGLAVRGNTQYF
clone_size: .; d_call: TRBD2; j_call: TRBJ2-1; v_call: TRBV6-1; cdr3_length: 14; cdr3_nt: TGTGCCAGCAGTGAAGGGGAGGGGCCCAATGAGCAGTTCTTC; cdr3_aa: CASSEGEGPNEQFF
clone_size: .; d_call: .; j_call: TRBJ2-1; v_call: TRBV27; cdr3_length: 13; cdr3_nt: TGTGCCAGCAGTTTAGGCGGGATTAATGAGCAGTTCTTC; cdr3_aa: CASSLGGINEQFF
clone_size: .; d_call: .; j_call: TRBJ2-2; v_call: TRBV6-6; cdr3_length: 15; cdr3_nt: TGTGCCAGCAGTTACTCGGTGGCCCACCCCGGGGAGCTGTTTTTT; cdr3_aa: CASSYSVAHPGELFF
clone_size: .; d_call: .; j_call: TRBJ1-3; v_call: TRBV28; cdr3_length: 14; cdr3_nt: TGTGCCAGCAGTTTTGAGGGAACTGGAAACACCATATATTTT; cdr3_aa: CASSFEGTGNTIYF
clone_size: .; d_call: TRBD2; j_call: TRBJ2-1; v_call: TRBV5-8; cdr3_length: 15; cdr3_nt: TGTGCCAGCAGCTTGGCGGCTAGCGGATACAATGAGCAGTTCTTC; cdr3_aa: CASSLAASGYNEQFF
clone_size: .; d_call: .; j_call: TRBJ2-7; v_call: TRBV7-9; cdr3_length: 12; cdr3_nt: TGTGCCAGCAAGGACGGCTCCTACGAGCAGTACTTC; cdr3_aa: CASKDGSYEQYF
clone_size: once; d_call: .; j_call: TRBJ2-4; v_call: TRBV28; cdr3_length: 15; cdr3_nt: TGTGCCAGCAGTGGCCGGGTCCAAGCCAAAAACATTCAGTACTTC; cdr3_aa: CASSGRVQAKNIQYF
clone_size: .; d_call: TRBD1; j_call: TRBJ1-1; v_call: TRBV5-5; cdr3_length: 13; cdr3_nt: TGTGCCAGCAGCTTGGCTTCGGACAGGGAAGCTTTCTTT; cdr3_aa: CASSLASDREAFF
clone_size: .; d_call: .; j_call: TRBJ2-1; v_call: TRBV28; cdr3_length: 15; cdr3_nt: TGTGCCAGCAGTTACAGGGCCCTGTCCTACAATGAGCAGTTCTTC; cdr3_aa: CASSYRALSYNEQFF
clone_size: .; d_call: .; j_call: TRBJ1-4; v_call: TRBV7-9; cdr3_length: 14; cdr3_nt: TGTGCCAGCAGCTTACCTTTACGTGGTGAAAAACTGTTTTTT; cdr3_aa: CASSLPLRGEKLFF
clone_size: .; d_call: TRBD2; j_call: TRBJ2-7; v_call: TRBV7-9; cdr3_length: 17; cdr3_nt: TGTGCCAGCAGCTTAGGCTTCGCGGGAGGCGTTAACTACGAGCAGTACTTC; cdr3_aa: CASSLGFAGGVNYEQYF
clone_size: .; d_call: TRBD2; j_call: TRBJ2-1; v_call: TRBV29-1; cdr3_length: 15; cdr3_nt: TGCAGCGTTGAAGCGCTAGCGGGCTCCTACAATGAGCAGTTCTTC; cdr3_aa: CSVEALAGSYNEQFF
clone_size: once; d_call: TRBD1; j_call: TRBJ1-1; v_call: TRBV6-1; cdr3_length: 15; cdr3_nt: TGTGCCAGCAGTGAACTTGGACAGGACAACACTGAAGCTTTCTTT; cdr3_aa: CASSELGQDNTEAFF